This section outlines one T cell receptor (beta chain) sequence together with its context. What it binds is unknown. The germline V gene has CDR1 LNHDA and CDR2 SQIVND (reference sequence). The V segment lost 5 bases and the J segment 4 bases; nucleotides outside the gene matches: 5. The CDR3 runs 13 residues. Patients had blood sampled at baseline and again on cycle 4 day 1 and cycle 7 day 1. This sample was included in a study of OX40 agonist ivuxolimab in advanced cancers. The wider study: The treatment was a fully human IgG2 OX40 agonist, ivuxolimab. Patients enrolled in dose escalation were diagnosed with hepatocellular carcinoma, melanoma, renal cell or head and neck cancer.

Study results and limitations: CD4+ and CD8+ blood T cells expanded clonally by week 6 at 0.1 to 3.0 mg/kg.

TCRdb's table, derived via immunoSEQ multiplex PCR, lists solely in-frame clones and lacks some. The repertoire holds approximately 61,000 clones, with about 90% as singletons. Sequenced here: CD4+ or CD8+ T cells sorted from blood, sampled in a trial of the OX40 agonist ivuxolimab. V is TRBV19 and J is TRBJ2-7, with 7 bases matching TRBD1. This receptor was obtained from an adult with an advanced solid tumor such as melanoma, head and neck, liver or kidney cancer. The CDR3 sequence is CASSVGQPYEQYF. The CDR3 DNA reads as TGTGCCAGTAGTGTGGGACAGCCATACGAGCAGTACTTC.